This T cell receptor beta chain originates from a study of shared clonotypes between healthy human individuals. Donation came from healthy HIV-negative adults that had no recent acute infections or vaccinations. Clones were read by immunoSEQ multiplex PCR, and TCRdb kept only the in-frame ones, dropping some. The table includes about a million clones, about 76% detected once. The receptor's source is a man aged 18 to 30 in good health. The sample was memory CD4+ T cells sorted from blood. As to subset: CD45RA-negative fraction.

CDR3 DNA: TGCGCCAGCAGCAGGGGAGCAGATACGCAGTATTTT. This sequence encodes CASSRGADTQYF. V usage is TRBV5-1 and J usage is TRBJ2-3; the D call may be TRBD1 or TRBD2 (5 bases each). The CDR3 length is 12 residues. Trimming removed 4 bases at V and 4 bases at J, with 7 bases between. Germline V gene data show CDR1 as SGHRS and CDR2 as YFSETQ. Supplemented by reference TRBV5-1 and TRBJ2-3, the full variable domain reads KAGVTQTPRYLIKTRGQQVTLSCSPISGHRSVSWYQQTPGQGLQFLFEYFSETQRNKGNFPGRFSGRQFSNSRSEMNVSTLELGDSALYLCASSRGADTQYFGPGTRLTVL.